This T cell receptor (beta chain) was found in a study of liver allograft versus peripheral blood T cells (TCRdb year 2020). Notes on the research overall: In liver transplant recipients, the study looked at T cell receptor repertoires in the peripheral blood and set them against the repertoires found within the transplanted livers. Results and caveats for the whole study, not just this receptor: T cell receptor repertoires inside liver allografts were reported to differ from those detected in peripheral blood.

Sequencing relied on an Illumina MiSeq. Starting from the raw public reads, TCRdb applied fastp trimming at Q25, assembled clones with MiXCR and retained in-frame beta chains. Each entry is one CDR3 protein sequence, shown with its most common DNA and genes. In this sample the table shows over 5,500 distinct CDR3 sequences, roughly 15% of which occur a single time. The ten largest account for 49% of the sample. V was cut back by 1 base and J by 4 bases, leaving a gap of 3 bases between them. CDR1 is given as GTSNPN and CDR2 as SVGIG, both from the germline V gene (reference sequence). The CDR3 numbers 11 residues from cysteine through phenylalanine. The entry retains the CDR3 DNA only, 33 bases that are in frame from base 1. This clonotype has just a few counts. Its antigen is currently not known. Nothing much larger sits one base from this clone, and base qualities are not available.

This TCR came from a human patient who had a liver transplant. After a transplant, the graft donor may have provided part of the T cells. The chain is made from TRBV30 and TRBJ2-3, with an unclear D gene assignment. Here the CDR3 is given as CAWSEADTQYF. The bases are TGTGCCTGGAGTGAAGCAGATACGCAGTATTTT. When the CDR3 is completed using the reference TRBV30 and TRBJ2-3 genes on either side, the full variable domain is SQTIHQWPATLVQPVGSPLSLECTVEGTSNPNLYWYRQAAGRGLQLLFYSVGIGQISSEVPQNLSASRPQDRQFILSSKKLLLSDSGFYLCAWSEADTQYFGPGTRLTVL.